The 6 T cell receptor beta chains below all came from one sample that was sequenced in a study of T cell responses to AZD1222 COVID-19 vaccine (dated by TCRdb to the early 2020s). Explained via the paper, the time point label denotes: baseline before first vaccination. Receptor libraries were prepared by the immunoSEQ multiplex PCR assay. TCRdb re-hosts the immuneACCESS table, in-frame sequences only. Its copies lack some clones; in the studies checked, an unresolved V gene accounts for under half of them, and the cause for the rest is not known. The sample table records around 130,000 clones; roughly 84% of these occur just once. Clones ranked in the top ten supply around 12% of the sample. The sample consisted of peripheral blood, taken on day 0 of AZD1222 vaccination. All receptors derive from an adult in good health.

This clone showed up just a few times. V usage is TRBV7-2 and J usage is TRBJ1-6; the D gene is possibly TRBD1 (5 bases). The CDR3 length is 15 residues. V was shortened by 5 bases and J by 8 bases, with 16 bases between the two germline ends. Germline CDR1 reads SGHTA; CDR2 reads FQGNSA. The CDR3, as DNA: TGTGCCAGCAGCGACAATACGGGGGTTTATTCACCCCTCCACTTT. It encodes CASSDNTGVYSPLHF.

This rearrangement joins TRBV24-1 to TRBJ2-3; no clear D gene. Per germline, CDR1 KGHDR and CDR2 SFDVKD. The CDR3 extends over 13 amino acids. Trimming left V 5 bases short and J 5 bases short, with 10 bases between. CDR3 protein: CATSVPARDTQYF. The CDR3 DNA reads TGTGCCACCAGTGTCCCCGCAAGAGATACGCAGTATTTT.

The V and J genes are TRBV27 and TRBJ1-5, with D hard to call. The V gene lost 2 bases and the J gene lost 7 bases, with 12 bases spanning the gap. CDR1 is MNHEY and CDR2 is SMNVEV in the germline V gene (reference sequence). The CDR3 extends over 14 amino acids. The CDR3: CASSLNRMGQPQHF. CDR3 nucleotides: TGTGCCAGCAGTTTAAACCGCATGGGGCAGCCCCAGCATTTT.

The chain has TRBV5-4 and TRBJ1-6; D possibly corresponds to TRBD1 (5 bases). Germline V gene sequence: CDR1 SGHNT, CDR2 YYREEE (reference sequence). The CDR3 runs 14 residues. V dropped 2 bases and J dropped 6 bases, with 9 bases sitting between them. CDR3 sequence (DNA): TGTGCCAGCAGCTTTCGACAGTCTAATTCACCCCTCCACTTT. Its protein product is CASSFRQSNSPLHF. Full variable domain (rest looked up from reference TRBV5-4 and TRBJ1-6): ETGVTQSPTHLIKTRGQQVTLRCSSQSGHNTVSWYQQALGQGPQFIFQYYREEENGRGNFPPRFSGLQFPNYSSELNVNALELDDSALYLCASSFRQSNSPLHFGNGTRLTVT.

The rearrangement joins TRBV5-1 to TRBJ1-1; maybe TRBD1 (5 bases). Looked up from germline, CDR1 is SGHRS and CDR2 is YFSETQ. V lost 1 base to trimming and J lost 3 bases, with 10 bases between them. The CDR3 extends over 14 amino acids. CDR3 sequence reads: CASSLQRGYTEAFF. The CDR3 region has the DNA TGCGCCAGCAGCTTGCAGCGGGGGTACACTGAAGCTTTCTTT.

The rearrangement joins TRBV4-3 to TRBJ2-7; perhaps TRBD2 as D (5 bases). The CDR3 extends over 15 amino acids. Trimming shortened V by 0 bases and J by 1 base, and 10 bases separated the two germline ends. Germline lookup yields CDR1 LGHNA and CDR2 YSLEER. The CDR3 protein is CASSQDVGNSYEQYF. CDR3 sequence (DNA): TGCGCCAGCAGCCAAGATGTCGGGAATTCCTACGAGCAGTACTTC.